This TCR beta chain was identified in a study of T cells in Graves' hyperthyroidism and ophthalmopathy. Per germline, CDR1 GTSNPN and CDR2 SVGIG (reference sequence). J lost 4 bases, V lost 2 bases, and 13 bases had no gene match. The CDR3 runs to 16 residues. In its sample, this clonotype was seen many times. TCR beta CDR3 regions were amplified from RNA. With the HTBI primer set, the TCR CDR3 went through a first round of RT-PCR. TCRdb used MiXCR to reprocess the multiplex PCR reads, holding one entry per CDR3 protein. The profile covers approximately 530,000 distinct CDR3 sequences, with 15% to 20% appearing a single time and over 45% taken by the ten largest. Patients affected by ophthalmopathy presented a Clinical Activity Score of at least 3, a NOSPECS grade of at least 4, and disease duration below 3 months. Extraction of PBMCs used approximately 10 ml of fresh peripheral blood.

The TCR sequence derives from a man aged 40-49 years with Graves' ophthalmopathy. This chain connects TRBV30 to TRBJ1-1, with 7 bases that match TRBD1. Sequenced material: blood. The CDR3 loop is CAWSRKGAERTTEAFF. DNA of the CDR3: TGTGCCTGGAGTAGGAAGGGGGCCGAACGGACCACTGAAGCTTTCTTT.